These T cell receptor beta chains were read from a single sample in a study of shared clonotypes between healthy human individuals. The repertoire was sequenced with immunoSEQ multiplex PCR; TCRdb's copy has only in-frame clones and lacks some. There are about 2.1 million clones in the sample; 85% to 95% occur only once, and around 1.7% lies in the top ten. Material: naive CD8+ T cells from PBMCs. Every receptor here comes from a man aged 18 to 29 in good health. Some clones in this sample may be carry-over from other donors' samples. Each CDR3 is given with its conserved first and last residue. D genes are given only for firm matches. Size tells how often a clone was seen (once, few, many) or the class of an expanded clone, and some rows leave it out.

DNA: TGCGCCAGCAGCTTGGGGGTGGGGTTCAGGGGATGGACTGAAGCTTTCTTT
CDR3: CASSLGVGFRGWTEAFF
J: TRBJ1-1
V: TRBV5-1
size: NA
D: NA

DNA: TGTGCCAGCAGCTTAAGTGATGTAGGACATACCGGGGAGCTGTTTTTT
CDR3: CASSLSDVGHTGELFF
J: TRBJ2-2
V: TRBV7-3
size: NA
D: NA

DNA: TGTGCCAGTACTGATGGGATCGGGGGCCGGGAGACCCAGTACTTC
CDR3: CASTDGIGGRETQYF
J: TRBJ2-5
V: TRBV19
size: NA
D: NA

DNA: TGTGCCAGCAGTAGAGATAGCATGAACACTGAAGCTTTCTTT
CDR3: CASSRDSMNTEAFF
J: TRBJ1-1
V: TRBV11-2
size: NA
D: NA

DNA: TGTGCCTGGAGTGTGTCTAGCGGATACAATGAGCAGTTCTTC
CDR3: CAWSVSSGYNEQFF
J: TRBJ2-1
V: TRBV30
size: NA
D: TRBD2

DNA: TGTGCCTCCACCCCGCTCTCCTACAATGAGCAGTTCTTC
CDR3: CASTPLSYNEQFF
J: TRBJ2-1
V: TRBV6-1
size: NA
D: NA

DNA: TGTGCCATCAATTGGGGTGATACGCAGTATTTT
CDR3: CAINWGDTQYF
J: TRBJ2-3
V: TRBV10-3
size: NA
D: NA

DNA: TGTGCCAGCAGTCCCGGACAGTCCACTGAAGCTTTCTTT
CDR3: CASSPGQSTEAFF
J: TRBJ1-1
V: TRBV6-5
size: once
D: NA

DNA: TGCAGCGTTGTAGGGTATGAGCAGTTCTTC
CDR3: CSVVGYEQFF
J: TRBJ2-1
V: TRBV29-1
size: NA
D: NA

DNA: TGTGCCAGCAGTGAATCGGTCAACAGGCTGTCGCCCCAGCATTTT
CDR3: CASSESVNRLSPQHF
J: TRBJ1-5
V: TRBV6-1
size: once
D: NA